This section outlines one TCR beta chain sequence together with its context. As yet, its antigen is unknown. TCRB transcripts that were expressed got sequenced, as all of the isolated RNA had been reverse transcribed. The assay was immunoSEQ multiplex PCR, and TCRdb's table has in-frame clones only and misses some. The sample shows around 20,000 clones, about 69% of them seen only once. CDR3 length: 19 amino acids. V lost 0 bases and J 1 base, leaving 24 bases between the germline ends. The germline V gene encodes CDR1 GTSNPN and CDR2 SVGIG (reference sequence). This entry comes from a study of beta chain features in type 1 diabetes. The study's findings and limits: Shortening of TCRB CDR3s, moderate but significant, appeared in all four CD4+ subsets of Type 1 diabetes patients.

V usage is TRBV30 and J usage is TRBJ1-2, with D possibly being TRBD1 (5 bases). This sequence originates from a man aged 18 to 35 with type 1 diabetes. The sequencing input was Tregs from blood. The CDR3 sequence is CAWSVTGRQPRGSNYGYTF. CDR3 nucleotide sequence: TGTGCCTGGAGTGTAACGGGCAGGCAACCTCGGGGGAGTAACTATGGCTACACCTTC.